The 12 T cell receptor beta chains in this list originate from one sample, sequenced in a study of T cell responses to AZD1222 COVID-19 vaccine. Profiled with immunoSEQ multiplex PCR; TCRdb holds only in-frame clones, not every one. The sample includes fewer than 200,000 clones, about 92% of them seen just once. The sequencing here drew on peripheral blood, taken on day 0 of MenACWY control vaccination. Receptors originate from an adult in good health.

J is TRBJ2-3 and V is TRBV12-3 or TRBV12-4, with TRBD2 matching over 10 bases. The CDR3 is 13 residues long. V shed 6 bases and J 3 bases; nucleotides not matched to a gene: 0. The CDR3: CASRTSGTDTQYF. The CDR3 DNA sequence: TGTGCCAGCAGGACTAGCGGGACAGATACGCAGTATTTT.

The chain links TRBV10-3 to TRBJ1-6; D is unresolved. Germline-derived CDR1 and CDR2 are ENHRY and SYGVKD. Between the trimmed V and J ends, which lost 9 bases and 0 bases, there was a span of 9 bases. The CDR3 totals 14 residues. The DNA for the CDR3 is TGTGCCATTGGAGAAAGCTCCTATAATTCACCCCTCCACTTT. This encodes CAIGESSYNSPLHF.

This clone occurred once. The gene calls are TRBV29-1 and TRBJ1-5; D remains ambiguous. V was trimmed by 7 bases and J by 7 bases, leaving 17 bases between them. This CDR3 is 13 amino acids long. CDR1 and CDR2 from the germline V gene are SQVTM and ANQGSEA. DNA of the CDR3: TGCAGCGCCAGAAGGTCTGCGGGACAGCCCCAGCATTTT. This gives the protein CSARRSAGQPQHF. Full variable domain (rest looked up from reference TRBV29-1 and TRBJ1-5): SAVISQKPSRDICQRGTSLTIQCQVDSQVTMMFWYRQQPGQSLTLIATANQGSEATYESGFVIDKFPISRPNLTFSTLTVSNMSPEDSSIYLCSARRSAGQPQHFGDGTRLSIL.

The chain couples TRBV28 to TRBJ2-4, with a tentative D call TRBD2 (6 bases). V was shortened by 10 bases and J by 7 bases, with 17 bases between the two germline ends. The CDR3 sequence is 13 residues long. CDR1 is MDHEN, CDR2 SYDVKM, per germline. CDR3 in amino acids: CAIAGPGDNIQYF. CDR3 DNA: TGTGCCATCGCGGGGCCGGGGGACAACATTCAGTACTTC.

The rearrangement joins TRBV5-4 to TRBJ2-1; a weak D match, TRBD2 (5 bases). The CDR3 spans 14 residues. Germline CDR1 reads SGHNT; CDR2 reads YYREEE (reference sequence). Trimming removed 0 bases from V and 5 bases from J, with 9 bases in between. CDR3 nucleotide sequence: TGTGCCAGCAGCTTGGGACTAATAAACAATGAGCAGTTCTTC. Protein: CASSLGLINNEQFF.

CDR3 bases: TGTGCCACGCCCCCGGAGCAGTTCTTC. It codes for CATPPEQFF. The chain couples TRBV7-9 to TRBJ2-1; no clear D gene. V was cut by 10 bases and J by 10 bases, with 8 bases left in between. The CDR3 sequence is 9 residues long. Germline loops: CDR1 SEHNR, CDR2 FQNEAQ (reference sequence).

Here the CDR3 DNA reads TGTGCCAGCAGCTTTTTAGGACAGGGGGGCGAGCAGTACTTC. Its protein product is CASSFLGQGGEQYF. This chain connects TRBV7-9 to TRBJ2-7, with 10 bases fitting TRBD1. The V gene end was trimmed by 3 bases and the J gene end by 6 bases; junction bases not matched to a gene: 5. The CDR3 totals 14 residues. Germline CDR1 and CDR2: SEHNR and FQNEAQ (reference sequence). Filled out from reference TRBV7-9 and TRBJ2-7, the complete variable domain reads DTGVSQNPRHKITKRGQNVTFRCDPISEHNRLYWYRQTLGQGPEFLTYFQNEAQLEKSRLLSDRFSAERPKGSFSTLEIQRTEQGDSAMYLCASSFLGQGGEQYFGPGTRLTVT.

The chain recombines TRBV7-2 with TRBJ1-1, with 11 bases identical to TRBD1. V shed 5 bases and J 3 bases; nucleotides not matched to a gene: 5. Germline V CDR1 and CDR2: SGHTA, FQGNSA. The CDR3 is 15 residues long. The CDR3: CASSAGTGGYTEAFF. The CDR3 DNA is TGTGCCAGCAGCGCCGGGACAGGGGGATACACTGAAGCTTTCTTT.

The chain couples TRBV7-9 to TRBJ1-4, with D possibly matching TRBD1 (5 bases). V lost 5 bases, J lost 4 bases, and 14 bases lay in between. The germline V gene encodes CDR1 SEHNR and CDR2 FQNEAQ (reference sequence). The CDR3 has 15 residues. In DNA form, the CDR3 reads TGTGCCAGCAGCCAGGAAAGGGACGGTAATGAAAAACTGTTTTTT. It yields the protein CASSQERDGNEKLFF.

V is TRBV7-2 and J is TRBJ2-7; D is tentatively TRBD1 or TRBD2 (5 bases each). The germline V gene encodes CDR1 SGHTA and CDR2 FQGNSA. V was clipped by 2 bases and J by 3 bases, with 8 bases between them. The CDR3 is 13 amino acids. CDR3 amino acids: CASSLWGFYEQYF. CDR3 nucleotide sequence: TGTGCCAGCAGCTTATGGGGGTTCTACGAGCAGTACTTC.

The chain carries TRBV29-1 and TRBJ1-1; D gene uncertain. Trimming took off 3 bases at V and 7 bases at J, with 9 bases between the two ends. Germline V lookup: CDR1 SQVTM, CDR2 ANQGSEA. This CDR3 spans 11 amino acids. CDR3 nucleotides: TGCAGCGTTGAGTGGCCGGGTGAAGCTTTCTTT. Amino acids: CSVEWPGEAFF.

The V and J genes are TRBV5-8 and TRBJ1-5, with a weak D call TRBD1 (6 bases). The CDR3 length is 15 residues. Trimming took off 4 bases at V and 6 bases at J, with 17 bases between the two ends. Looked up from germline, CDR1 is SGHTS and CDR2 is YDEGEE. CDR3 residues: CASSPLRGAGQPQHF. Here the CDR3 DNA reads TGTGCCAGCAGCCCTCTTAGGGGGGCGGGTCAGCCCCAGCATTTT.